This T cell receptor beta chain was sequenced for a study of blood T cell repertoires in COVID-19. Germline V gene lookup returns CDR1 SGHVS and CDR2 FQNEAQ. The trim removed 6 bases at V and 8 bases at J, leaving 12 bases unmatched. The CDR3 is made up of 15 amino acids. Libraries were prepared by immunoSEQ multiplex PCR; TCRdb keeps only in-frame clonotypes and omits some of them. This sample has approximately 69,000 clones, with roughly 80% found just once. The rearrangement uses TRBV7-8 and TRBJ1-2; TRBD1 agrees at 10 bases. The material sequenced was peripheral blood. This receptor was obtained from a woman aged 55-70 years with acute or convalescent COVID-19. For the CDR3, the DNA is TGTGCCAGCAGAGGTATGCCGGGACAGGGGCGAGGCTACACCTTC. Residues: CASRGMPGQGRGYTF.